What follows describes a single T cell receptor (beta chain). The antigen remains undetermined. Germline lookup yields CDR1 MNHEY and CDR2 SMNVEV (reference sequence). V lost 7 bases, J lost 7 bases, and 7 bases stayed unmatched. There are 14 residues in the CDR3. This specimen comes from a study of blood T cells in healthy people across ages. Study-wide results and caveats: Naive T cell percentage strongly correlated with TCR beta diversity.

Combining a sample-barcoded 5' primer with a J-beta primer mix, a second PCR ran for roughly 7 to 12 cycles. TCRdb ran MiXCR on the 5' RACE reads and lists one entry per CDR3 protein. This sample yields nearly 800,000 distinct CDR3 sequences, of which about 25% are seen a single time; 3.7% belongs to the top ten. These data were also filed under a second study, of T cells of mothers and their children. This second study says: RNA extracted was entirely used for cDNA synthesis, roughly 1.6 ug per 15 ul. Related and unrelated pairs show similar thymic shaping of TCR recombination output. It was observed that no persistent microchimeric T cell clones could be detected.

The sequence came from a boy between 5 and 17 years old in good health. The chain employs TRBV27 and TRBJ1-6; 7 bases are a match to TRBD1. Source material: blood. The CDR3 coding sequence is TGTGCCAGCACAGGGGGGGTTCAGAATTCACCCCTCCACTTT. Its protein product is CASTGGVQNSPLHF.